What follows describes a single T cell receptor (beta chain). One junction end disagrees with the germline gene, perhaps due to a read error. This sample stems from a study of cytomegalovirus exposure and HLA in healthy donors. Researchers ran the PCR with 60 Vbeta and 13 Jbeta primers. Sequencing used immunoSEQ multiplex PCR; TCRdb keeps in-frame clones, though not all of them. The table lists more than 95,000 clones, 70% to 85% of them singletons. Germline V gene lookup returns CDR1 SSHAT and CDR2 FNYEAQ (reference sequence). The CDR3 has 15 amino acids. This TCR derives from a woman aged 45-60 years in good health and CMV-seronegative. Sample: PBMCs. The V and J genes are TRBV7-7 and TRBJ2-1; perhaps TRBD2 as D (5 bases). CDR3 coding DNA: TGTGCTAGCAGCCCCAACATCGAGGGTTACAATGAGCAGTTCTTC. Translation gives CASSPNIEGYNEQFF.